The source of this TCR beta chain is a study of read filtering for tumor transcriptome and immune sequencing. As for the study in general: IR-seq gave about 3.5 to 11 million TCR reads per sample; RNA-seq gave about 80 to 1,300.

This clonotype was counted ten times or more. Its antigen is undetermined. Regarding the study as a whole: Single-read clonotypes: roughly 80% of IR-seq clonotypes (around 3.4% of reads), more than 70% of RNA-seq clonotypes (44.6% of reads). Correlation between methods rose after single-read clonotypes were removed. The CD138-negative fraction was mixed bone marrow immune cells, not pure T cells.

This library used roughly 0.4 ug RNA and molecular barcoded adaptors spanning alpha/delta and beta/gamma chains. TCRdb processed the reads anew with MiXCR; each CDR3 protein has one entry. Found here are some 130,000 distinct CDR3 sequences, roughly 13% of them singletons; the top ten hold 9.5% to 11%. The CDR3 totals 15 residues. Per the germline V gene, CDR1 is KGHSH and CDR2 is LQKENI. The ends were cut back, 3 bases at V and 3 bases at J, with 14 bases in the middle. The chain is built from TRBV18 and TRBJ1-1; weak D call: TRBD1 (6 bases). Sequenced material: a population of CD138-negative cells sorted from bone marrow. The sequence was obtained from a donor aged 40 or over with multiple myeloma. Here the CDR3 reads CASSPRGVLDTEAFF. CDR3 sequence (DNA): TGTGCCAGCTCACCCAGGGGCGTGTTGGACACTGAAGCTTTCTTT.